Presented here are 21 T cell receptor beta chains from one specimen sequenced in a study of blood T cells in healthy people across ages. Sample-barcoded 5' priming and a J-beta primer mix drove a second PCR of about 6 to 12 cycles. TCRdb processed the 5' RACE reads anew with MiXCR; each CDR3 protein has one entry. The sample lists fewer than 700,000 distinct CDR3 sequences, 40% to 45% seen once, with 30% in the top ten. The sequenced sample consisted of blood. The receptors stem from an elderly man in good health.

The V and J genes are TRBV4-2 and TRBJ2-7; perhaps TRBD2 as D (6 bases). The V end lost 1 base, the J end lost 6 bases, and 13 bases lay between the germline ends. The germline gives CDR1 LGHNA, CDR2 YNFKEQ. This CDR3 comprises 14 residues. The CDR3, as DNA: TGTGCCAGCAGCCAAGTACGGGGAGGAGGCGAGCAGTACTTC. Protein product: CASSQVRGGGEQYF.

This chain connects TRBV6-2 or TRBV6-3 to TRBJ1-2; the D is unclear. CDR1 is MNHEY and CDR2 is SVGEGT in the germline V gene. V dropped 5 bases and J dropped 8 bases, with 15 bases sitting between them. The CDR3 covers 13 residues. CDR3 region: CASSVEGRQGYTF. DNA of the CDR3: TGTGCCAGCAGTGTTGAAGGGAGACAAGGCTACACCTTC.

The CDR3 DNA is TGTGCCACCAGTGAGCTAGCGGGAGGAATCAATGAGCAGTTCTTC. Its protein is CATSELAGGINEQFF. V is TRBV24-1 and J is TRBJ2-1; 11 bases map to TRBD2. Germline-derived CDR1 and CDR2 are KGHDR and SFDVKD. This CDR3 has 15 amino acids. V was pared by 4 bases and J by 6 bases, with 4 bases of the junction left unmatched.

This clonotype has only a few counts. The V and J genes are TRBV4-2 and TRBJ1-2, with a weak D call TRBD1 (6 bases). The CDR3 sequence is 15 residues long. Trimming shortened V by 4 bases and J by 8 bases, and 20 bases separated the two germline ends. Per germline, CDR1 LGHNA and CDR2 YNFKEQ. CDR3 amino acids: CASSPDPGTGGGYTF. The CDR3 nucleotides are TGTGCCAGCAGCCCAGACCCCGGGACCGGGGGCGGCTACACCTTC.

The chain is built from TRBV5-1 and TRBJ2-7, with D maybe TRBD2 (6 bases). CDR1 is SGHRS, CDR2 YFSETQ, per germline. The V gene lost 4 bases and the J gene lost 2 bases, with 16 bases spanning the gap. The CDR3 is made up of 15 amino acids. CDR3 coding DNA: TGCGCCAGCAGCCTACAGGCCGGGACTCCCTACGAGCAGTACTTC. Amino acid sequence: CASSLQAGTPYEQYF.

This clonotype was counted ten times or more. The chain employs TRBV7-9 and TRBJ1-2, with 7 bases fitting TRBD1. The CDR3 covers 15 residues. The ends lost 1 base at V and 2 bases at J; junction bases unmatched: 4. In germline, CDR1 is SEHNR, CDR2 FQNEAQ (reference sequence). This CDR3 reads CASSLGGRGNYGYTF. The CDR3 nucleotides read TGTGCCAGCAGCTTAGGCGGCAGGGGGAACTATGGCTACACCTTC.

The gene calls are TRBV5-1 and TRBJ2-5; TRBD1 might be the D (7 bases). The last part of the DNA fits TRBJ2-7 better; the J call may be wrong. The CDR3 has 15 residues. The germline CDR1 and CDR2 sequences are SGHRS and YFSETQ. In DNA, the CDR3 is TGCGCCAGCAGAGGGGGAGGACAGGAGGCTTACGAGCAGTACTTC. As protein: CASRGGGQEAYEQYF.

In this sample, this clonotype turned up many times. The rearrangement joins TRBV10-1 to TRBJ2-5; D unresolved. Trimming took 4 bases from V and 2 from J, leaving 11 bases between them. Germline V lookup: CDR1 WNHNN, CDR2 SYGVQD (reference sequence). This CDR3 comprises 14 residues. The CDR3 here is CASSARVGQETQYF. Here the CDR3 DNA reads TGCGCCAGCAGTGCCCGTGTGGGACAAGAGACCCAGTACTTC.

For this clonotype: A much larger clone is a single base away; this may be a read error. CDR3 in amino acids: CASSLREPLSGADVLTF. CDR3 nucleotide sequence: TGTGCCAGCAGCTTGAGGGAACCCCTCTCTGGGGCCGACGTCCTGACTTTC. The V and J genes are TRBV5-8 and TRBJ2-6, with D perhaps TRBD1 (5 bases). CDR3 length equals 17 residues. Germline CDR1 is SGHTS and CDR2 is YDEGEE.

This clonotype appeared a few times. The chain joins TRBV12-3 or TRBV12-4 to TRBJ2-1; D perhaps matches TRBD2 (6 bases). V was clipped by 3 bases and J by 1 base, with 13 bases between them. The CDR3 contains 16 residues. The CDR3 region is CASSLGGGWSYNEQFF. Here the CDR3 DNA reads TGTGCCAGCAGTTTGGGTGGGGGGTGGTCCTACAATGAGCAGTTCTTC.

The CDR3 DNA follows: TGTGCCAGCAGCTTAGATTTGGGCTACGTGGGCAGGGGTTCTGGGGCCAACGTCCTGACTTTC. It codes for CASSLDLGYVGRGSGANVLTF. The genes are TRBV11-1 and TRBJ2-6; D may be TRBD1 (6 bases). The V gene lost 1 base and the J gene lost 1 base, with 23 bases spanning the gap. Germline V gives CDR1 SGHAT, CDR2 FQDESV (reference sequence). The CDR3 is made up of 21 amino acids.

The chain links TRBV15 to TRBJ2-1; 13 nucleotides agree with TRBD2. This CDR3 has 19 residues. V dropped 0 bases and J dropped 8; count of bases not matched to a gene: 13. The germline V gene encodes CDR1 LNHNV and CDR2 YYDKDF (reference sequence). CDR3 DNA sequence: TGTGCCACCAGCAGAGACCTGCTTCGGACTAGCGGGAGAGGCTATGAGCAGTTCTTC. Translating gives CATSRDLLRTSGRGYEQFF.

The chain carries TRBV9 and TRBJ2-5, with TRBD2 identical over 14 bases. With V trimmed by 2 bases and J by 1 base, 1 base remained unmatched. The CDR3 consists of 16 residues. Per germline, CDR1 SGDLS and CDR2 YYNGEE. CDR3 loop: CASSVGTSGGQETQYF. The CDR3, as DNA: TGTGCCAGCAGCGTCGGGACTAGCGGGGGCCAAGAGACCCAGTACTTC.

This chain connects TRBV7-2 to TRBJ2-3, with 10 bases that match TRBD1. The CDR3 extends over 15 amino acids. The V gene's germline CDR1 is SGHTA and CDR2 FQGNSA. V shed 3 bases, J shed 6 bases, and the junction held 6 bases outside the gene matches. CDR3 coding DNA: TGTGCCAGCAGCTTTAGCCGGGACAGGGGTGATACGCAGTATTTT. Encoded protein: CASSFSRDRGDTQYF. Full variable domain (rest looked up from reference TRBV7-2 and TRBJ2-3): GAGVSQSPSNKVTEKGKDVELRCDPISGHTALYWYRQSLGQGLEFLIYFQGNSAPDKSGLPSDRFSAERTGGSVSTLTIQRTQQEDSAVYLCASSFSRDRGDTQYFGPGTRLTVL.

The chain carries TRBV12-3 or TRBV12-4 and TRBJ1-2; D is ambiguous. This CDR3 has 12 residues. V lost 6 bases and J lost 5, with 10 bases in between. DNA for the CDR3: TGTGCCAGCAGCTTGGGTCTTTATGGCTACACCTTC. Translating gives CASSLGLYGYTF.

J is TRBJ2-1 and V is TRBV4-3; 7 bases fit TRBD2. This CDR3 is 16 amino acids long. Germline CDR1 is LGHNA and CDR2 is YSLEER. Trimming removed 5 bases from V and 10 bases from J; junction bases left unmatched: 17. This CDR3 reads CASSLRLAPSSYEQFF. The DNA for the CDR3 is TGCGCCAGCAGCTTGAGACTAGCCCCGAGCTCCTACGAGCAGTTCTTC.

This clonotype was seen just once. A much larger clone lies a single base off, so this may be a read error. The CDR3 sequence: CASRGRDRDTQYF. The DNA of the CDR3 is TGTGCCAGCAGGGGACGGGACCGGGATACGCAGTATTTT. The genes are TRBV7-2 and TRBJ2-3; D assignment may be TRBD1 or TRBD2 (5 bases each). The CDR3 loop spans 13 amino acids. V was clipped by 6 bases and J by 6 bases, with 13 bases between them. Germline V lookup: CDR1 SGHTA, CDR2 FQGNSA.

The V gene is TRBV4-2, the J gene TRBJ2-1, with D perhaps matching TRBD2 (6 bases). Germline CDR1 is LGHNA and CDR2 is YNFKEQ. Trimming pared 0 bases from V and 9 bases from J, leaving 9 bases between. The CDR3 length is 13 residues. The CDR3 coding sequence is TGTGCCAGCAGCCAAGATCTGCGGGGTGAGCAGTTCTTC. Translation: CASSQDLRGEQFF.

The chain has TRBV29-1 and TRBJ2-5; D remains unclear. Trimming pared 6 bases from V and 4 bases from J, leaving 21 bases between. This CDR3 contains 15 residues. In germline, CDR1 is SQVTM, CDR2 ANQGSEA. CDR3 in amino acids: CSVIPGRVKGETQYF. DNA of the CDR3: TGCAGCGTCATACCAGGACGGGTGAAAGGAGAGACCCAGTACTTC. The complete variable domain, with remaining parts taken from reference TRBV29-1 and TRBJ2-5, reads SAVISQKPSRDICQRGTSLTIQCQVDSQVTMMFWYRQQPGQSLTLIATANQGSEATYESGFVIDKFPISRPNLTFSTLTVSNMSPEDSSIYLCSVIPGRVKGETQYFGPGTRLLVL.

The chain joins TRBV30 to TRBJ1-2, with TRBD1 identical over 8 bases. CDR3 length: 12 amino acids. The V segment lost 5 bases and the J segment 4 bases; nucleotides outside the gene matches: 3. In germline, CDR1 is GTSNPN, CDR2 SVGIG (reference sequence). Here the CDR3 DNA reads TGTGCCTGGTGGACAGGGATCTATGGCTACACCTTC. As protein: CAWWTGIYGYTF.

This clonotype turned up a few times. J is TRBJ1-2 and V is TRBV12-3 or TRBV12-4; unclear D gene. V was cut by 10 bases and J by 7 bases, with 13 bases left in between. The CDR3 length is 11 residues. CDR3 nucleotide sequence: TGTGCCACAAATCGGTTGGGTGGCTACACCTTC. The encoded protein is CATNRLGGYTF.